This entry describes one T cell receptor (beta chain). Its antigen is not identified. The CDR3 covers 15 residues. Per germline, CDR1 SQVTM and CDR2 ANQGSEA. The ends were cut back, 6 bases at V and 2 bases at J, with 18 bases in the middle. The PCR contained 60 Vbeta and 13 Jbeta primers. Libraries were prepared by immunoSEQ multiplex PCR; TCRdb keeps only in-frame clonotypes and omits some of them. Among fewer than 130,000 clones listed, approximately 78% were seen once. The source of the sample is a study of cytomegalovirus exposure and HLA in healthy donors. On the study more broadly: The Caucasian-associated ancestry cluster held roughly 80% of 300 to 500 genotyped donors.

Study findings and constraints: Most TCR sequences were uncommon, yet certain public TCRs appeared in many donors.

This rearrangement joins TRBV29-1 to TRBJ2-3; D is ambiguous. The clonotype originates from a woman under 40 in good health and CMV-seronegative. Sequences were obtained from PBMCs. In nucleotides, the CDR3 is TGCAGCGTACATCAGAGGCCCGGTCCCACAGATACGCAGTATTTT. Translation: CSVHQRPGPTDTQYF.